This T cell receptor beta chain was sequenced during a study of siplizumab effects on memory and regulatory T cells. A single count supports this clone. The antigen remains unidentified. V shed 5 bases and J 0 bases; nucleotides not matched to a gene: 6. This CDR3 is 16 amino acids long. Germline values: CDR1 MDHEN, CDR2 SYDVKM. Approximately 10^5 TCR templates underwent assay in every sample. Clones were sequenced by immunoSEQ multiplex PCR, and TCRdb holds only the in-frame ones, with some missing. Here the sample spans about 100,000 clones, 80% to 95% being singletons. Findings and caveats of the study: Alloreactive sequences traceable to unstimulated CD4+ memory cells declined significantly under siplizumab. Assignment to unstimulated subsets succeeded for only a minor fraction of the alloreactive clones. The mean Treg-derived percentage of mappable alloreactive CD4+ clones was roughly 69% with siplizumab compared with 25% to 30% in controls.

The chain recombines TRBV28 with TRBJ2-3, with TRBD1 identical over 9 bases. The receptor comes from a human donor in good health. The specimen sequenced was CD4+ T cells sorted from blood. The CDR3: CASSVTGGGSTDTQYF. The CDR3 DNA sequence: TGTGCCAGCAGTGTTACAGGGGGCGGTAGCACAGATACGCAGTATTTT.